Listed below are T cell receptor beta chains from one sample, sequenced in a study of OX40 agonist ivuxolimab in advanced cancers. Sequenced by immunoSEQ multiplex PCR; TCRdb stores in-frame clones only, minus some. The table includes tens of thousands of clones, approximately 84% detected once. The specimen comprised CD4+ or CD8+ T cells sorted from blood, sampled in a trial of the OX40 agonist ivuxolimab. The receptor set was obtained from an adult with an advanced solid tumor such as melanoma, head and neck, liver or kidney cancer. CDR3s include the opening cysteine and the closing phenylalanine or tryptophan. Each record gives: V gene, D gene, J gene, clone size, CDR3 protein, CDR3 DNA. The D gene is left open where the match is weak. Clone size, where shown, is once, few, many, or a class for clones that have expanded.

V gene: TRBV19; D gene: NA; J gene: TRBJ2-1; clone size: NA; CDR3 protein: CASRERGLPYNEQFF; CDR3 DNA: TGTGCCAGTAGGGAAAGGGGTCTGCCCTACAATGAGCAGTTCTTC
V gene: TRBV12-5; D gene: NA; J gene: TRBJ2-1; clone size: NA; CDR3 protein: CASGLDRSQSNEQFF; CDR3 DNA: TGTGCTAGTGGTTTAGACAGGAGCCAGTCCAATGAGCAGTTCTTC
V gene: TRBV14; D gene: NA; J gene: TRBJ1-4; clone size: NA; CDR3 protein: CASSNTMAGAREKLFF; CDR3 DNA: TGTGCCAGCAGCAACACTATGGCAGGCGCTCGTGAAAAACTGTTTTTT
V gene: TRBV7-6; D gene: TRBD2; J gene: TRBJ2-5; clone size: once; CDR3 protein: CASSPTPGGTSGRSETQYF; CDR3 DNA: TGTGCCAGCAGCCCGACTCCCGGGGGGACTAGCGGGAGATCGGAGACCCAGTACTTC
V gene: TRBV5-6; D gene: NA; J gene: TRBJ1-2; clone size: NA; CDR3 protein: CASSLWRVWGYTF; CDR3 DNA: TGTGCCAGCAGCTTGTGGAGGGTGTGGGGCTACACCTTC
V gene: TRBV28; D gene: TRBD1; J gene: TRBJ1-5; clone size: NA; CDR3 protein: CASSKAGTGRGRNQPQHF; CDR3 DNA: TGTGCCAGCAGTAAGGCCGGGACAGGGAGAGGGCGCAATCAGCCCCAGCATTTT
V gene: TRBV5-1; D gene: NA; J gene: TRBJ2-1; clone size: NA; CDR3 protein: CASSLAHGNSYNEQFF; CDR3 DNA: TGCGCCAGCAGCTTGGCCCACGGAAACTCCTACAATGAGCAGTTCTTC
V gene: TRBV18; D gene: NA; J gene: TRBJ2-7; clone size: NA; CDR3 protein: CASSPGLDYYEQYF; CDR3 DNA: TGTGCCAGCTCACCAGGGTTGGACTACTACGAGCAGTACTTC
V gene: TRBV19; D gene: TRBD2; J gene: TRBJ2-7; clone size: NA; CDR3 protein: CASRKLSGEGYEQYF; CDR3 DNA: TGTGCCAGTAGGAAATTGAGCGGGGAAGGCTACGAGCAGTACTTC
V gene: TRBV7-2; D gene: TRBD1; J gene: TRBJ2-1; clone size: NA; CDR3 protein: CASSLMGQGYNEQFF; CDR3 DNA: TGTGCCAGCAGCTTAATGGGACAGGGGTACAATGAGCAGTTCTTC
V gene: TRBV5-4; D gene: TRBD2; J gene: TRBJ2-1; clone size: NA; CDR3 protein: CASSPPSGGFNEQFF; CDR3 DNA: TGTGCCAGCAGCCCCCCTAGCGGGGGCTTCAATGAGCAGTTCTTC
V gene: TRBV5-1; D gene: TRBD2; J gene: TRBJ2-7; clone size: NA; CDR3 protein: CASRPSGGSLEQYF; CDR3 DNA: TGCGCCAGCAGACCTAGCGGGGGGAGTCTGGAGCAGTACTTC